This T cell receptor (beta chain) was observed in a study of blood T cell repertoires in COVID-19. TCRdb's table, derived via immunoSEQ multiplex PCR, lists solely in-frame clones and lacks some. Of roughly 150,000 clones detected, around 82% appear once; the ten largest clones hold about 1.9%. The J segment lost 4 bases and the V segment lost 5 bases, leaving 9 bases of the junction unmatched. Germline CDR1 LGHDT, CDR2 YNNKEL (reference sequence). This CDR3 comprises 16 residues. The chain employs TRBV3-1 (or the pseudogene TRBV3-2) and TRBJ2-1; 9 bases match TRBD2. This clonotype was obtained from a woman at least 80 years old with acute or convalescent COVID-19. The sequenced material came from peripheral blood. CDR3 sequence reads: CASSATSGPPYNEQFF. The CDR3 DNA sequence: TGTGCCAGCAGCGCTACTAGCGGGCCGCCTTACAATGAGCAGTTCTTC.